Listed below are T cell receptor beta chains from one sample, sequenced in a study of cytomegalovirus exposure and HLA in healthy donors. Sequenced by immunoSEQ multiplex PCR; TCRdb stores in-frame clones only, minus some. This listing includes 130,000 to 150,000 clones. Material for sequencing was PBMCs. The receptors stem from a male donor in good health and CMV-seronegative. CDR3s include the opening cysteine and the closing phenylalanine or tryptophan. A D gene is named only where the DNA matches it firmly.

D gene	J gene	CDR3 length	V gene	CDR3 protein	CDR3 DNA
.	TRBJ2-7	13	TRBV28	CASSPGTPYEQYF	TGTGCCAGCAGTCCTGGGACACCTTACGAGCAGTACTTC
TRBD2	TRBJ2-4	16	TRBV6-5	CASSYSLAGGKNIQYF	TGTGCCAGCAGTTACTCACTAGCGGGAGGAAAAAACATTCAGTACTTC
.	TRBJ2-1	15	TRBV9	CASSVGSGVHNEQFF	TGTGCCAGCAGCGTAGGGTCCGGGGTTCACAATGAGCAGTTCTTC
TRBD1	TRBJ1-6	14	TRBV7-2	CASRLGTGNSPLHF	TGTGCCAGCAGACTCGGGACAGGAAATTCACCCCTCCACTTT
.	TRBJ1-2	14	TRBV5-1	CASSLESANYGYTF	TGCGCCAGCAGCTTGGAATCAGCTAACTATGGCTACACCTTC
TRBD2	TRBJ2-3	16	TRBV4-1	CASSQDSGTGTDTQYF	TGCGCCAGCAGCCAAGATAGCGGGACTGGCACAGATACGCAGTATTTT
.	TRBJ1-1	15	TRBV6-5	CASSYNAGENTEAFF	TGTGCCAGCAGTTATAATGCGGGGGAGAACACTGAAGCTTTCTTT
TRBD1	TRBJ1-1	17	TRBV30	CAWSGYTGVSMNTEAFF	TGTGCCTGGAGTGGATATACAGGGGTGAGCATGAACACTGAAGCTTTCTTT
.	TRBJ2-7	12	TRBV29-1	CSVALGGYEQYF	TGCAGCGTTGCTCTCGGGGGCTACGAGCAGTACTTC
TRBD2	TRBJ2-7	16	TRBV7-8	CASSLGGLAGGYEQYF	TGTGCCAGCAGCCTTGGGGGGCTAGCGGGAGGCTACGAGCAGTACTTC
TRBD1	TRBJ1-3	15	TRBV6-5	CASSLATGSGNTIYF	TGTGCCAGCAGTTTAGCGACAGGGTCTGGAAACACCATATATTTT
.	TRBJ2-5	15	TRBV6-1	CASSALGGKMGTQYF	TGTGCCAGCAGCGCCCTGGGGGGAAAAATGGGGACCCAGTACTTC
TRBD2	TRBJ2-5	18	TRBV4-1	CASSQLELAGDGGETQYF	TGCGCCAGCAGCCAACTGGAATTAGCGGGAGATGGGGGAGAGACCCAGTACTTC
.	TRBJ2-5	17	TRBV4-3	CASSQDPADSHQETQYF	TGCGCCAGCAGCCAAGATCCAGCGGACTCGCACCAAGAGACCCAGTACTTC
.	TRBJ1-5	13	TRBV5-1	CASQAGSDQPQHF	TGCGCCAGCCAAGCGGGTTCCGATCAGCCCCAGCATTTT
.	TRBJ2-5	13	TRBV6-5	CASSYDPEETQYF	TGTGCCAGCAGTTACGACCCGGAGGAGACCCAGTACTTC
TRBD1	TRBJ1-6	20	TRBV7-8	CASSSDRGLEISSYNSPLHF	TGTGCCAGCAGCTCGGACAGGGGACTCGAAATAAGCTCCTATAATTCACCCCTCCACTTT
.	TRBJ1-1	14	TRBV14	CASSRLRGDTEAFF	TGTGCCAGCAGCCGATTGAGAGGAGATACTGAAGCTTTCTTT
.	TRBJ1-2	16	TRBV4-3	CASSQDRTRANYGYTF	TGCGCCAGCAGCCAAGATAGGACAAGAGCTAACTATGGCTACACCTTC
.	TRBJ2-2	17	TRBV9	CASSVRSWGQTTGELFF	TGTGCCAGCAGCGTAAGGAGTTGGGGACAAACCACCGGGGAGCTGTTTTTT
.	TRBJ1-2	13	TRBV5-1	CASSLAPLERYTF	TGCGCCAGCAGCTTGGCACCTTTGGAGCGCTACACCTTC
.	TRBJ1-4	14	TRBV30	CAWRRGYLGEKLFF	TGTGCCTGGAGGCGGGGATATCTTGGGGAAAAACTGTTTTTT
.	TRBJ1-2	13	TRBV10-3	CAISYNPNYGYTF	TGTGCCATCAGTTATAATCCTAACTATGGCTACACCTTC
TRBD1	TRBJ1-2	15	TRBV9	CASSERTGGIDGYTF	TGTGCCAGCAGCGAACGGACAGGGGGAATCGATGGCTACACCTTC
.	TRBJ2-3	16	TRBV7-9	CASSLLERRGTDTQYF	TGTGCCAGCAGCTTACTAGAGAGGAGGGGTACAGATACGCAGTATTTT
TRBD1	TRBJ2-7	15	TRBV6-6	CASSTQTGASYEQYF	TGTGCCAGCAGTACCCAGACAGGGGCGTCCTACGAGCAGTACTTC
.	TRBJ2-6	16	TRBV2	CASSDRVAAGANVLTF	TGTGCCAGCAGTGACAGGGTGGCGGCTGGGGCCAACGTCCTGACTTTC
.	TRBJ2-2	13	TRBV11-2	CASRPTRGGELFF	TGTGCCAGCAGACCGACTAGGGGCGGGGAGCTGTTTTTT
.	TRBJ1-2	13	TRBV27	CATGRGTNYGYTF	TGTGCCACGGGTCGGGGTACTAACTATGGCTACACCTTC
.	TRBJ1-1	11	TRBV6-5	CASTDSAEALF	TGTGCCAGCACTGATTCTGCTGAAGCTCTCTTT
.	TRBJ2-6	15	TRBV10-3	CAIADFNSGANVLTF	TGTGCCATCGCAGACTTTAACTCTGGGGCCAACGTCCTGACTTTC
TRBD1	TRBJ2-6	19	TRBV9	CASSRGTVFSMAGANVLTF	TGTGCCAGCAGCAGAGGGACAGTATTCAGTATGGCTGGGGCCAACGTCCTGACTTTC
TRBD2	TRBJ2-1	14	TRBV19	CASSRTSGSNEQFF	TGTGCCAGTAGTCGGACTAGCGGGAGTAATGAGCAGTTCTTC
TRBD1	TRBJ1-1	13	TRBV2	CASNKDRGTEAFF	TGTGCCAGCAATAAAGACAGGGGCACTGAAGCTTTCTTT
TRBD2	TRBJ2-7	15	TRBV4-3	CASSHTGTRSHEQYF	TGCGCCAGCAGCCATACCGGGACTAGATCCCACGAGCAGTACTTC
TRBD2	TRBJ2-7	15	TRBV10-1	CASSEAASGSYEQYF	TGCGCCAGCAGTGAGGCGGCTAGCGGGAGCTACGAGCAGTACTTC
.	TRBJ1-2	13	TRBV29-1	CSVSPALNYGYTF	TGCAGCGTTTCCCCCGCGCTTAACTATGGCTACACCTTC
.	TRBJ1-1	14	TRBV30	CAWSRISSVTEAFF	TGTGCCTGGAGTCGAATATCTAGTGTTACCGAAGCTTTCTTT
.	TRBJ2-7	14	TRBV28	CASSLVSGPHEQYF	TGTGCCAGCAGTTTGGTATCAGGCCCCCACGAGCAGTACTTC
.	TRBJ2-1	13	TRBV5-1	CASSPERPRYQFF	TGCGCCAGCAGCCCCGAGAGGCCTCGTTACCAGTTCTTC
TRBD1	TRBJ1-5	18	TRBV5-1	CASSLDLGTGDRNQPQHF	TGCGCCAGCAGCTTAGACCTCGGGACAGGGGACCGCAATCAGCCCCAGCATTTT
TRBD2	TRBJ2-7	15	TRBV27	CASSPSFQRDYEQYF	TGTGCCAGCAGTCCTTCCTTCCAGCGGGATTACGAGCAGTACTTC
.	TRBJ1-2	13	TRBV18	CASSADTSYGYTF	TGTGCCAGCTCAGCGGACACGAGCTATGGCTACACCTTC
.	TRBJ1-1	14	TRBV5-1	CASSLEDRVTEAFF	TGCGCCAGCAGCTTGGAGGATCGGGTCACTGAAGCTTTCTTT
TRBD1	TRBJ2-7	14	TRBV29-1	CSVGVSGQGGEQYF	TGCAGCGTTGGCGTTTCAGGACAGGGCGGCGAGCAGTACTTC
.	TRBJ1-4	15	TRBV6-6	CASSYWGVVNEKLFF	TGTGCCAGCAGTTACTGGGGGGTAGTGAATGAAAAACTGTTTTTT
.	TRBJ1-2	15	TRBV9	CASSVDVTANYGYTF	TGTGCCAGCAGCGTAGATGTCACGGCTAACTATGGCTACACCTTC
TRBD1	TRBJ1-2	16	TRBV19	CASTDPRQGVGYGYTF	TGTGCCAGTACCGATCCGCGTCAGGGGGTAGGGTATGGCTACACCTTC
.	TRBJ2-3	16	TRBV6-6	CASSYFRQESTDTQYF	TGTGCCAGCAGTTATTTTCGACAGGAAAGCACAGATACGCAGTATTTT
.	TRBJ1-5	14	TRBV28	CASSPDSLNQPQHF	TGTGCCAGCAGTCCCGACAGCTTAAATCAGCCCCAGCATTTT